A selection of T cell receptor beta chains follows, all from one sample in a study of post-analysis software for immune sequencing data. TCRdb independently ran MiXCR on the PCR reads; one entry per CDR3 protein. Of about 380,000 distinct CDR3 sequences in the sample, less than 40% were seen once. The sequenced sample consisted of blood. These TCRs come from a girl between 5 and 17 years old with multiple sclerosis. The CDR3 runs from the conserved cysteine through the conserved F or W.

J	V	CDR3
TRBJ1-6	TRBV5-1	CASSSTGGYSPLHF
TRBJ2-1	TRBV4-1	CASKGGVLYNEQFF
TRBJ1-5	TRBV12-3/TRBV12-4	CASSPGRSYSNQPQHF
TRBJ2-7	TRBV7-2	CASSFGTSSYEQYF
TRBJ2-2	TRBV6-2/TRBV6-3	CASRRSGLLNTGELFF
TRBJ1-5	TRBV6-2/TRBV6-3	CASSRSLNWQPQHF
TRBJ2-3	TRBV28	CASSTPDITDTQYF
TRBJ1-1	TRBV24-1	CATSDEGGSLGRTEAFF
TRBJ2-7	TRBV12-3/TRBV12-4	CASSPGFYEQYF
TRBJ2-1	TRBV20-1	CSATKTGAYNEQFF